This passage covers 17 T cell receptor beta chains from one sample sequenced in a study of blood T cell repertoires in COVID-19. Assay used: immunoSEQ multiplex PCR; TCRdb lists only in-frame clones, some missing. The table has 430,000 or so clones, approximately 87% seen once. The sequencing sample was made of PBMCs or T cells enriched from blood (not recorded which). These receptors all come from a woman in her thirties or forties who had recovered from COVID-19.

The chain links TRBV18 to TRBJ2-2; TRBD1 matches 8 bases. Germline assignment: CDR1 KGHSH and CDR2 LQKENI. V lost 3 bases, J lost 4 bases, and 1 base stayed unmatched. The CDR3 is 14 amino acids. In DNA, the CDR3 is TGTGCCAGCTCACCGGACAGGGTCACCGGGGAGCTGTTTTTT. It encodes CASSPDRVTGELFF.

The CDR3 bases are TGCGCCAGCAGCCCCGCGCGGGCCGCGGATAGCACAGATACGCAGTATTTT. This gives the protein CASSPARAADSTDTQYF. The chain joins TRBV5-1 to TRBJ2-3; possibly TRBD2 for D (5 bases). Trimming cost V 4 bases and J 0 bases, with 18 bases left between them. Germline CDR1 is SGHRS and CDR2 is YFSETQ. The CDR3 is 17 residues long. Drawing the rest from reference TRBV5-1 and TRBJ2-3, the complete variable domain is KAGVTQTPRYLIKTRGQQVTLSCSPISGHRSVSWYQQTPGQGLQFLFEYFSETQRNKGNFPGRFSGRQFSNSRSEMNVSTLELGDSALYLCASSPARAADSTDTQYFGPGTRLTVL.

This chain links TRBV9 with TRBJ1-2; maybe TRBD1 (5 bases). The CDR3 extends over 14 amino acids. Trimming removed 3 bases from V and 4 bases from J, with 13 bases in between. Germline CDR1 reads SGDLS; CDR2 reads YYNGEE. The CDR3 bases are TGTGCCAGCAGCGCCGACAGCCTAATCTATGGCTACACCTTC. Translation gives CASSADSLIYGYTF.

The chain uses TRBV19 and TRBJ2-5, with D tentatively TRBD2 (10 bases). The V and J ends lost 6 bases and 5 bases respectively, with 28 bases between them. The CDR3 has 18 residues. CDR1 and CDR2 (germline): LNHDA, SQIVND (reference sequence). The CDR3 here is CASSWDREGLAVVETQYF. For the CDR3, the DNA is TGTGCCAGTAGCTGGGACAGGGAAGGACTAGCGGTTGTGGAGACCCAGTACTTC.

The V and J genes are TRBV24-1 and TRBJ2-3; weak D call: TRBD2 (5 bases). Germline lookup yields CDR1 KGHDR and CDR2 SFDVKD. The CDR3 covers 13 residues. The V and J ends lost 4 bases and 5 bases respectively, with 9 bases between them. The CDR3 nucleotides read TGTGCCACCAGTGACGGACTTCAAGATACGCAGTATTTT. Protein sequence: CATSDGLQDTQYF.

The chain links TRBV18 to TRBJ1-4; 7 bases are shared with TRBD1. J was trimmed by 5 bases and V by 3 bases; bases with no gene match: 9. This CDR3 has 16 amino acids. Germline V lookup: CDR1 KGHSH, CDR2 LQKENI. CDR3 sequence reads: CASSPQPGQLNEKLFF. The CDR3 bases are TGTGCCAGCTCACCGCAACCGGGACAGTTGAATGAAAAACTGTTTTTT.

The chain is built from TRBV2 and TRBJ2-2; TRBD2 agrees at 7 bases. This CDR3 contains 14 residues. The germline gives CDR1 SNHLY, CDR2 FYNNEI. The V and J ends lost 7 bases and 5 bases, in that order; junction bases with no gene match: 7. Here the CDR3 reads CASMGRAWTGELFF. Written as DNA, the CDR3 is TGTGCCAGCATGGGGAGGGCCTGGACCGGGGAGCTGTTTTTT.

The V and J genes are TRBV4-1 and TRBJ2-7; 9 positions agree with TRBD1. Germline V lookup: CDR1 MGHRA, CDR2 YSYEKL. The CDR3 spans 15 residues. J lost 5 bases, V lost 2 bases, and 7 bases had no gene match. CDR3 nucleotide sequence: TGCGCCAGCAGCCAAAACAGGGGGCGCCTCGACGAGCAGTACTTC. It yields the protein CASSQNRGRLDEQYF.

J is TRBJ2-1 and V is TRBV19, with 14 bases that match TRBD2. Per germline, CDR1 LNHDA and CDR2 SQIVND (reference sequence). The CDR3 contains 17 residues. Germline trimming cut 2 bases from V and 9 bases from J; bases unmatched to any gene: 9. The CDR3 coding sequence is TGTGCCAGTAGTATACTGACTAGCGGGAGGGAGTTGGGTGAGCAGTTCTTC. This sequence encodes CASSILTSGRELGEQFF.

This sequence joins TRBV30 and TRBJ1-1; 8 nucleotides agree with TRBD1. V shed 4 bases and J 4 bases; nucleotides not matched to a gene: 5. Per the germline V gene, CDR1 is GTSNPN and CDR2 is SVGIG (reference sequence). The CDR3 runs to 13 residues. The CDR3 DNA sequence: TGTGCCTGGAAAGGACAGGGAAGCACTGAAGCTTTCTTT. Translation gives CAWKGQGSTEAFF.

This clone has just one count. V usage is TRBV7-2 and J usage is TRBJ1-2; TRBD1 might be the D (6 bases). There are 15 residues in the CDR3. Between the trimmed V and J ends, which lost 5 bases and 3 bases, there was a span of 16 bases. Germline V gene lookup returns CDR1 SGHTA and CDR2 FQGNSA. CDR3: CASSPLGAGYYGYTF. The CDR3 DNA reads as TGTGCCAGCAGCCCGTTGGGGGCAGGATACTATGGCTACACCTTC.

This chain connects TRBV29-1 to TRBJ2-2; 9 bases agree with TRBD2. V was pared by 2 bases and J by 2 bases, with 12 bases of the junction left unmatched. The V gene's germline CDR1 is SQVTM and CDR2 ANQGSEA. The CDR3 covers 18 residues. CDR3 sequence: CSVELGGSREGNTGELFF. The CDR3 nucleotides are TGCAGCGTTGAATTGGGAGGTTCGCGGGAGGGAAACACCGGGGAGCTGTTTTTT.

The chain employs TRBV20-1 and TRBJ2-1, with 8 bases aligning to TRBD2. V lost 3 bases and J lost 5; bases outside the gene matches: 12. Germline lookup yields CDR1 DFQATT and CDR2 SNEGSKA (reference sequence). The CDR3 sequence is 16 residues long. The CDR3 loop is CSASTPGLAQDNEQFF. DNA for the CDR3: TGCAGTGCTAGTACTCCCGGACTAGCACAGGACAATGAGCAGTTCTTC.

The chain links TRBV11-2 to TRBJ1-1; 7 positions match TRBD1. Germline loops: CDR1 SGHAT, CDR2 FQNNGV. This CDR3 region has 14 residues. The V segment lost 5 bases and the J segment 5 bases; nucleotides outside the gene matches: 8. This CDR3 is CASSPLQGWTEAFF. Here the CDR3 DNA reads TGTGCCAGCAGCCCCTTACAGGGGTGGACTGAAGCTTTCTTT. Full variable domain (remainder filled in from reference TRBV11-2 and TRBJ1-1): EAGVAQSPRYKIIEKRQSVAFWCNPISGHATLYWYQQILGQGPKLLIQFQNNGVVDDSQLPKDRFSAERLKGVDSTLKIQPAKLEDSAVYLCASSPLQGWTEAFFGQGTRLTVV.

V and J are TRBV6-5 and TRBJ1-6; D is unclear. The germline V and J ends were trimmed by 6 bases and 7 bases, with 7 bases remaining between them. The germline CDR1 and CDR2 sequences are MNHEY and SVGAGI. CDR3 size: 12 residues. The CDR3 sequence: CASSPRNSPLHF. CDR3 sequence (DNA): TGTGCCAGCAGCCCCAGAAATTCACCCCTCCACTTT.

This clone was seen a handful of times. V is TRBV4-1 and J is TRBJ2-7, with 8 bases identical to TRBD2. CDR3 length: 15 amino acids. Germline values: CDR1 MGHRA, CDR2 YSYEKL. Unmatched junction bases numbered 9, after V lost 1 base and J lost 7 bases. The CDR3 spells CASSQGASGSWEQYF. In DNA, the CDR3 is TGCGCCAGCAGCCAAGGGGCTAGCGGGTCATGGGAGCAGTACTTC.

The J gene is TRBJ1-1, the V gene TRBV18; 12 positions agree with TRBD1. Trimming removed 5 bases from V and 7 bases from J; junction bases left unmatched: 5. Germline V lookup: CDR1 KGHSH, CDR2 LQKENI. CDR3 size: 14 residues. CDR3 amino acids: CASSTGTGGFEAFF. DNA for the CDR3: TGTGCCAGCTCAACCGGGACAGGGGGCTTTGAAGCTTTCTTT.